This T cell receptor beta chain was sequenced for a study of early T cells in non-severe SARS-CoV-2 infection. Study information: The input, bulk RNA from unsorted whole blood, was sequenced, and chains were unpaired. Regarding the study as a whole: Sequences matched to VDJdb favored anti-spike CD8 responses, while private and CD4 specificities were missed.

This clonotype showed up just a few times. What it binds is not known. This CDR3 spans 16 amino acids. The V gene's germline CDR1 is WSHSY and CDR2 SAAADI. Trimming took off 0 bases at V and 0 bases at J, with 12 bases between the two ends. Each cDNA molecule carried a unique molecular identifier. One entry per CDR3 protein, called by TCRdb with MiXCR from the 5' RACE reads. The repertoire consists of fewer than 30,000 distinct CDR3 sequences, with about 9.5% occurring once and the leading ten covering approximately 15%. What was sequenced was whole blood. This sequence was found in an adult who was a healthcare worker with PCR-confirmed SARS-CoV-2 infection or an uninfected control (not recorded which). This chain connects TRBV10-2 to TRBJ2-7, with D unclear. The DNA of the CDR3 is TGCGCCAGCAGTGAGTCTCCAGGCGCCCGCTCCTACGAGCAGTACTTC. Amino acids: CASSESPGARSYEQYF.